A single sample gave rise to the 20 T cell receptor beta chains below, sequenced in a study of shared clonotypes between healthy human individuals (TCRdb year 2020). Libraries came from the immunoSEQ multiplex PCR assay. Entries here come from immuneACCESS through TCRdb and include only in-frame sequences with V and J called. Some clones fail to appear in such tables; in the studies checked, an unresolved V gene covers under half of the shortfall, and the cause of the remainder is unknown. The sample data list about 79,000 clones, and 60% to 70% of these were observed just once. Under 65% of the sample lies in the top ten. The source material was memory CD8+ T cells sorted from blood. The sample's cell subset or site, from its label and the paper: CD45RO+ cells pooled with CCR7-negative TemRA cells. These receptor sequences come from a man younger than 40 in good health.

The chain joins TRBV2 to TRBJ2-2, with D possibly being TRBD1 (6 bases). The germline gives CDR1 SNHLY, CDR2 FYNNEI. The CDR3 spans 17 residues. V lost 2 bases to trimming and J lost 2 bases, with 15 bases between them. The DNA for the CDR3 is TGTGCCAGCAGTGAAAGTAGGGGACACCCCAACACCGGGGAGCTGTTTTTT. This encodes CASSESRGHPNTGELFF.

V gene TRBV25-1 combines with J gene TRBJ2-1; TRBD2 aligns across 11 bases. Germline V lookup: CDR1 MGHDK, CDR2 SYGVNS. V trimming: 6 bases; J trimming: 0 bases; junction bases outside the gene matches: 10. The CDR3 length is 18 residues. CDR3 loop: CASSRGLADLRSYNEQFF. CDR3 in DNA: TGTGCCAGCAGCCGGGGACTAGCGGATCTCCGCTCCTACAATGAGCAGTTCTTC.

The chain combines TRBV5-6 with TRBJ2-1; TRBD1 matches 11 bases. J was trimmed by 4 bases and V by 4 bases; bases with no gene match: 7. Per the germline V gene, CDR1 is SGHDT and CDR2 is YYEEEE. The CDR3 has 16 amino acids. CDR3 amino acids: CASSIPGQGAYNEQFF. Here the CDR3 DNA reads TGTGCCAGCAGCATACCAGGACAGGGGGCTTACAATGAGCAGTTCTTC.

This clone was picked up one time. The chain combines TRBV30 with TRBJ2-7; 11 positions agree with TRBD1. The trim removed 0 bases at V and 2 bases at J, leaving 3 bases unmatched. CDR1 and CDR2 from the germline V gene are GTSNPN and SVGIG (reference sequence). The CDR3 runs 15 residues. CDR3 bases: TGTGCCTGGAGTGTACAGGGACAGGGGGCCTACGAGCAGTACTTC. It yields the protein CAWSVQGQGAYEQYF.

This chain uses TRBV19 with TRBJ1-4, with 9 bases lining up with TRBD1. Unmatched junction bases numbered 13, after V lost 6 bases and J lost 8 bases. The CDR3 contains 16 residues. Per germline, CDR1 LNHDA and CDR2 SQIVND (reference sequence). CDR3 region: CASSPTSAGTGEKLFF. DNA for the CDR3: TGTGCCAGTAGCCCAACAAGCGCCGGGACAGGGGAAAAACTGTTTTTT.

The chain has TRBV6-5 and TRBJ2-2, with D hard to call. Germline CDR1 MNHEY, CDR2 SVGAGI. Deletions cut 7 bases from V and 2 bases from J, with 11 bases between. The CDR3 extends over 14 amino acids. CDR3 in amino acids: CASTLISNTGELFF. CDR3 DNA: TGTGCCAGCACCCTGATTAGTAACACCGGGGAGCTGTTTTTT.

CDR3 amino acids: CASSIGTTSADTQYF. As DNA, the CDR3 is TGTGCCAGTAGTATCGGGACTACCTCCGCAGATACGCAGTATTTT. This sequence joins TRBV19 and TRBJ2-3; 7 bases align to TRBD2. CDR3 length: 15 residues. Per germline, CDR1 LNHDA and CDR2 SQIVND (reference sequence). The trim removed 3 bases at V and 4 bases at J, leaving 7 bases unmatched.

The chain links TRBV7-2 to TRBJ2-1; tentatively, D is TRBD1 (5 bases). The germline V gene has CDR1 SGHTA and CDR2 FQGNSA. V was cut by 8 bases and J by 0 bases, with 14 bases left in between. There are 15 residues in the CDR3. Here the CDR3 DNA reads TGTGCCAGCCGATCTGACAGCAGCTCCTACAATGAGCAGTTCTTC. Translating it yields CASRSDSSSYNEQFF. Variable domain in full (rest from reference TRBV7-2 and TRBJ2-1): GAGVSQSPSNKVTEKGKDVELRCDPISGHTALYWYRQSLGQGLEFLIYFQGNSAPDKSGLPSDRFSAERTGGSVSTLTIQRTQQEDSAVYLCASRSDSSSYNEQFFGPGTRLTVL.

This chain connects TRBV19 to TRBJ2-1; weak D call: TRBD2 (6 bases). The CDR3 has 13 amino acids. Looked up from germline, CDR1 is LNHDA and CDR2 is SQIVND (reference sequence). The V and J ends lost 5 bases and 8 bases respectively, with 13 bases between them. The CDR3 loop is CASSWAGNYEQFF. CDR3 DNA sequence: TGTGCCAGTAGTTGGGCGGGAAACTATGAGCAGTTCTTC.

The sample holds many counts of this clone. The V gene is TRBV5-1, the J gene TRBJ1-5, with D unresolved. CDR1 is SGHRS, CDR2 YFSETQ, per germline. The CDR3 length is 13 residues. Trimming stripped 0 bases from V and 9 bases from J, with 10 bases between. The CDR3: CASSLEGDRPQHF. The CDR3 DNA reads as TGCGCCAGCAGCTTGGAGGGAGATCGGCCCCAGCATTTT.

This clone was detected only a few times. DNA for the CDR3: TGTGCCAGCAGTTACTCAGCAGGGGAGGAGAACACTGAAGCTTTCTTT. It specifies CASSYSAGEENTEAFF. This chain links TRBV6-5 with TRBJ1-1, with D perhaps matching TRBD1 (6 bases). V lost 0 bases, J lost 1 base, and 12 bases lay in between. The CDR3 sequence is 16 residues long. Germline V lookup: CDR1 MNHEY, CDR2 SVGAGI.

CDR3 residues: CASSLVRGASTDTQYF. For the CDR3, the DNA is TGTGCCAGCAGCTTGGTTCGAGGGGCTAGCACAGATACGCAGTATTTT. The chain carries TRBV5-6 and TRBJ2-3; D assignment may be TRBD1 or TRBD2 (5 bases each). V lost 0 bases, J lost 0 bases, and 11 bases lay in between. The CDR3 runs 16 residues. Germline-derived CDR1 and CDR2 are SGHDT and YYEEEE.

The chain combines TRBV9 with TRBJ2-1, with 7 bases fitting TRBD2. The CDR3 sequence is 16 residues long. In germline, CDR1 is SGDLS, CDR2 YYNGEE. The V and J ends lost 0 bases and 7 bases, in that order; junction bases with no gene match: 10. For the CDR3, the DNA is TGTGCCAGCAGCGTAGGGTGGGGCGGGAGTGTTAATGAGCAGTTCTTC. Its protein is CASSVGWGGSVNEQFF.

A few counts support this clone. The V gene is TRBV27, the J gene TRBJ2-3; D is uncertain. The germline V gene encodes CDR1 MNHEY and CDR2 SMNVEV (reference sequence). V was cut by 5 bases and J by 5 bases, with 14 bases left in between. The CDR3 loop spans 14 amino acids. The CDR3 sequence is CASSSTNRVDTQYF. In DNA, the CDR3 is TGTGCCAGCAGTAGCACCAATAGGGTAGATACGCAGTATTTT.

At least ten counts were recorded for this clone. The chain combines TRBV15 with TRBJ2-5, with 10 bases identical to TRBD1. CDR1 and CDR2 from the germline V gene are LNHNV and YYDKDF (reference sequence). CDR3 length equals 15 residues. V was clipped by 1 base and J by 4 bases; unmatched bases: 3. CDR3 DNA sequence: TGTGCCACCAGCAGAGTGACAGGGGGCTCAGAGACCCAGTACTTC. It codes for CATSRVTGGSETQYF.

V is TRBV10-2 and J is TRBJ2-5; 13 bases are a match to TRBD2. V gave up 6 bases and J gave up 5 bases; unmatched junction bases: 6. The germline V gene encodes CDR1 WSHSY and CDR2 SAAADI. The CDR3 spans 15 residues. Written as DNA, the CDR3 is TGCGCCAGCAGAATAGGGACTAGCGGGATTGAGACCCAGTACTTC. It codes for CASRIGTSGIETQYF.

This chain uses TRBV13 with TRBJ2-1; possibly TRBD1 or TRBD2 for D (5 bases each). Trimming shortened V by 2 bases and J by 1 base, and 15 bases separated the two germline ends. Germline lookup yields CDR1 PRHDT and CDR2 FYEKMQ (reference sequence). The CDR3 runs 17 residues. The CDR3 here is CASSLRGRGRSYNEQFF. DNA of the CDR3: TGTGCCAGCAGCTTAAGGGGTCGGGGAAGGTCCTACAATGAGCAGTTCTTC.

The gene calls are TRBV28 and TRBJ2-1; 8 bases map to TRBD2. V shed 5 bases and J 4 bases; nucleotides not matched to a gene: 13. Germline loops: CDR1 MDHEN, CDR2 SYDVKM. This CDR3 comprises 17 residues. CDR3 DNA: TGTGCCAGCAGTCCAGCGGGAGCGGGCTTATTGTACAATGAGCAGTTCTTC. It is translated as CASSPAGAGLLYNEQFF.

The chain is built from TRBV30 and TRBJ2-7; 7 positions match TRBD2. The junction had 7 bases not matched to a gene; V was cut back by 5 bases and J by 3 bases. The germline gives CDR1 GTSNPN, CDR2 SVGIG (reference sequence). There are 13 residues in the CDR3. The CDR3 protein is CAWESLADYEQYF. CDR3 sequence (DNA): TGTGCCTGGGAGTCGCTAGCGGACTACGAGCAGTACTTC.

This chain joins TRBV7-9 and TRBJ1-2; D may be TRBD1 (6 bases). With 6 bases removed from V and 5 bases from J, the gap between germline ends came to 19 bases. The V gene's germline CDR1 is SEHNR and CDR2 FQNEAQ (reference sequence). The CDR3 is 15 residues long. The CDR3 is CASRALETGVYGYTF. As DNA, the CDR3 is TGTGCCAGCAGAGCTTTGGAGACAGGAGTTTATGGCTACACCTTC.